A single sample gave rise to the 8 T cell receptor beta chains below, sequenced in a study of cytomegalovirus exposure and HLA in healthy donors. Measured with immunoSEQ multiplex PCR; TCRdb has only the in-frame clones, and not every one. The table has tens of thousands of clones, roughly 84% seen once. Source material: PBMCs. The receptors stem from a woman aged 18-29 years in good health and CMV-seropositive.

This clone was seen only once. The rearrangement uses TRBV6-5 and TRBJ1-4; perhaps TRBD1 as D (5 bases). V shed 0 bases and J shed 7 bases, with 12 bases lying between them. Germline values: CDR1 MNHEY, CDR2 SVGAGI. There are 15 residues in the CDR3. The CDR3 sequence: CASSYSGGVGEKLFF. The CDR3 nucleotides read TGTGCCAGCAGTTACTCGGGGGGGGTTGGTGAAAAACTGTTTTTT.

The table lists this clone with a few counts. The CDR3 here is CAISGDRRAGQPQHF. The CDR3 DNA sequence: TGTGCCATCAGTGGGGACAGGAGGGCGGGTCAGCCCCAGCATTTT. The chain couples TRBV10-3 to TRBJ1-5; 8 bases are a match to TRBD1. The CDR3 is 15 amino acids. Germline trimming cut 4 bases from V and 6 bases from J; bases unmatched to any gene: 8. Looked up from germline, CDR1 is ENHRY and CDR2 is SYGVKD.

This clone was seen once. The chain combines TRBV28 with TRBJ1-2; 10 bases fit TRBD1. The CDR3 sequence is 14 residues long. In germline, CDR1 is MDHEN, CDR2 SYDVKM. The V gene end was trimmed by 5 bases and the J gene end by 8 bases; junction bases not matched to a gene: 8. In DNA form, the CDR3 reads TGTGCCAGCAGTCTTCCGCGGACAGGGGGGGGCTACACCTTC. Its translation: CASSLPRTGGGYTF.

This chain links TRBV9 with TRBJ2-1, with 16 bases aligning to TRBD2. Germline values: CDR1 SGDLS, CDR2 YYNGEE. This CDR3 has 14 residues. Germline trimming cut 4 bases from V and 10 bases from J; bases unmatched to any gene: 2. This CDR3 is CASSMGLAGGEQFF. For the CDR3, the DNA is TGTGCCAGCAGCATGGGACTAGCGGGGGGGGAGCAGTTCTTC.

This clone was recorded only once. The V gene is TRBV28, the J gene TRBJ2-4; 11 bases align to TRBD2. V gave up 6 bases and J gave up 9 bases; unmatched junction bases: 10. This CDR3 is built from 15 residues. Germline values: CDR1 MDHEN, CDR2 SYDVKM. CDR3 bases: TGTGCCAGCAGCCCTAGCGGGGGGCGGGGCGTCATTCAGTACTTC. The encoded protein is CASSPSGGRGVIQYF.

CDR3 sequence reads: CASSWTASTGELFF. The CDR3 DNA reads TGTGCCAGCAGCTGGACAGCTTCCACCGGGGAGCTGTTTTTT. The chain carries TRBV7-9 and TRBJ2-2; maybe TRBD1 (6 bases). The CDR3 is 14 amino acids. Trimming took off 4 bases at V and 4 bases at J, with 10 bases between the two ends. Germline V gene sequence: CDR1 SEHNR, CDR2 FQNEAQ (reference sequence).

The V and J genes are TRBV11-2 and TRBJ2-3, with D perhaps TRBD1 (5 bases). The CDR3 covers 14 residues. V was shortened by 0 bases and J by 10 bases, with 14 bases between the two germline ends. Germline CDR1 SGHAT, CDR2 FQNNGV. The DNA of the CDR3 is TGTGCCAGCAGCTTAGAGGTTAGACAGTCACCGCAGTATTTT. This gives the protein CASSLEVRQSPQYF.

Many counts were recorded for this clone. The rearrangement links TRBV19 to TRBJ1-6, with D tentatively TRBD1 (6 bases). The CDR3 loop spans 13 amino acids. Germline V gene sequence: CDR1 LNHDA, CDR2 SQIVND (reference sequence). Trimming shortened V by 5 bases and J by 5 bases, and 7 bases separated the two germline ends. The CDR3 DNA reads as TGTGCCAGTAGTTGGACAGATAATTCACCCCTCCACTTT. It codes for CASSWTDNSPLHF. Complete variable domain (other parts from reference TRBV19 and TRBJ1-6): DGGITQSPKYLFRKEGQNVTLSCEQNLNHDAMYWYRQDPGQGLRLIYYSQIVNDFQKGDIAEGYSVSREKKESFPLTVTSAQKNPTAFYLCASSWTDNSPLHFGNGTRLTVT.